The sequence of this TCR beta chain was determined in a study of blood T cell repertoires in COVID-19 (dated by TCRdb to the early 2020s). Regarding the complete study: Samples covering the acute and convalescent phases of COVID-19 were provided by collaborators in the United States, Italy and Spain. Nearly every sample came with metadata listing a de-identified subject ID, COVID-19 status, age in years and sex. The material from the prospective study consisted of cDNA or gDNA derived from T cells, B-cell-depleted T cells, or PBMCs. A freely available public database, intended as a resource for researchers studying the immune response to SARS-CoV-2, is where the repertoires were released. The samples were drawn from two sources: the first 160 participants of the ongoing ImmuneRACE study, and 1,000 to 1,500 subjects contributed by 6 global collaborators. Where HLA class I and class II types were available, the types were taken from metadata supplied by the sample provider, not from assay-based typing. Deeply sampled blood TCRbeta repertoires from subjects exposed to, actively infected with, or recovered from COVID-19 were included in the dataset.

The CDR3, cysteine through phenylalanine, is 17 amino acids long. The DNA shown is the 51-base CDR3, in frame from base 1. Trimming takes 4 bases off V and 2 bases off J; junction bases not matched to a gene: 10. Sequences MNHNS (CDR1) and SASEGT (CDR2) are obtained from the germline V gene. TCRbeta CDR3 regions were amplified from genomic DNA using the immunoSEQ Assay, a bias-controlled multiplex PCR. From the authors' description of their analysis: The number of nucleated cells in each sample was estimated by amplification of reference gene primers within the assay. To quantify the absolute abundance of each unique TCRbeta CDR3 rearrangement, sequence reads were collapsed and filtered. For each sample, productive Simpson clonality was calculated as the square root of Simpson's diversity index across productive rearrangements. Entries here come from immuneACCESS through TCRdb and include only in-frame sequences with V and J called. Some clones fail to appear in such tables; in the studies checked, an unresolved V gene covers under half of the shortfall, and the cause of the remainder is unknown. D and trimming come from the DNA, and the V and J calls and clone size come from that table. This sample holds some 390,000 clones; 89% were observed only once. The top ten clonotypes cover about 1.4% of the sample.

As for this clone: Its antigen is not yet known. No much larger clonotype is one base removed from it; base qualities were not supplied.

In Seattle, one collaborating source enrolled patients while the infection was active and tracked those patients longitudinally over the course of disease. Whole blood was collected in K2EDTA tubes by collaborating institutions according to the institutions' own protocols. For TCRbeta analysis, collaborators shipped samples as frozen whole blood, isolated PBMCs, or DNA extracted from either of those sample types. What the research found in general, with its limitations: The quantity of clinical and demographic metadata differed by source and by participant and was supplied without curation.

Material: peripheral blood. The chain joins TRBV6-1 to TRBJ2-7; TRBD1 lines up with 11 middle nucleotides. The origin of this receptor is a woman aged 35 to 49 with COVID-19, enrolled during active disease. The CDR3 region has the sequence CASSVRTGGYRPYEQYF. The DNA reads TGTGCCAGCAGTGTTAGGACAGGGGGCTACCGCCCCTACGAGCAGTACTTC.